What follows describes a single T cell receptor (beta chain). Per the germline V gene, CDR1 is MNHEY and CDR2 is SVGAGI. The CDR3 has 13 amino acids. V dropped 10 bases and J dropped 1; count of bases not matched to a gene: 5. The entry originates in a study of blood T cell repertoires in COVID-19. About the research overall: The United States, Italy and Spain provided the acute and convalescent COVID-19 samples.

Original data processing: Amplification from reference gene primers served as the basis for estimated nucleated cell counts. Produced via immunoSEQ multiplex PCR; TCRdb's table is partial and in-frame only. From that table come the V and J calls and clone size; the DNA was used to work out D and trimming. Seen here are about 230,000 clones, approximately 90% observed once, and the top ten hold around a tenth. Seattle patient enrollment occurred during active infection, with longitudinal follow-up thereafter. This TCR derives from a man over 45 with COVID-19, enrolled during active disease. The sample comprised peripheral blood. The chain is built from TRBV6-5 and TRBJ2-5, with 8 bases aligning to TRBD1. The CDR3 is CATDRGPQETQYF. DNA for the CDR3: TGTGCCACAGACAGGGGACCCCAAGAGACCCAGTACTTC.